This T cell receptor (beta chain) is from a study of cytomegalovirus exposure and HLA in healthy donors. Healthy bone marrow donors made up the donor group. The length of the CDR3 is 14 residues. With 6 bases clipped from V and 4 bases from J, the junction kept 7 bases outside the gene matches. Germline V gene data show CDR1 as MNHNY and CDR2 as SVGAGI (reference sequence). As to this clone: Its target is unknown.

Vbeta (60) and Jbeta (13) primers were used in the PCR. The protocol was immunoSEQ multiplex PCR, while the TCRdb copy is restricted to in-frame clones and leaves out a portion. In total, the table holds under 250,000 clones. Study-wide results and limits: A later analysis found common viral pathogens apparently linked to several of the most significant clusters. A later examination showed that TCR association rates differed by HLA locus, with DRB1 most and HLA-C fewest.

Sequenced input: PBMCs. The chain couples TRBV6-6 to TRBJ2-7, with 9 bases matching TRBD1. The TCR comes from a girl aged 2 to 9 in good health and CMV-seropositive. This CDR3 reads CASRGGQGGYEQYF. The CDR3, as DNA: TGTGCCAGCAGGGGGGGACAGGGAGGTTACGAGCAGTACTTC.